This T cell receptor (beta chain) comes out of a study of cytomegalovirus exposure and HLA in healthy donors. Findings and caveats of the study: In an earlier analysis, in under 700 donors, most V segments appeared productive either ~87% or ~30% of the time. In a later analysis, HLA-associated TCR beta chains were more clonally expanded than equally common others.

As concerns this clone: Its antigen is as yet unknown.

PCR amplification relied on 60 Vbeta primers (plus 13 Jbeta primers). TCRdb's table, derived via immunoSEQ multiplex PCR, lists solely in-frame clones and lacks some. The data hold about 130,000 clones, with roughly three quarters observed a single time. CDR1 and CDR2 from the germline V gene are LNHDA and SQIVND (reference sequence). This CDR3 has 13 amino acids. V shed 9 bases and J shed 2 bases, with 11 bases lying between them. This chain links TRBV19 with TRBJ2-1; the D gene is possibly TRBD1 (5 bases). This receptor was taken from a young man in good health and CMV-seronegative. Specimen: PBMCs. The CDR3 DNA follows: TGTGCCAGCAACCAGGGCCCCTACAATGAGCAGTTCTTC. This encodes CASNQGPYNEQFF. Variable domain in full (rest from reference TRBV19 and TRBJ2-1): DGGITQSPKYLFRKEGQNVTLSCEQNLNHDAMYWYRQDPGQGLRLIYYSQIVNDFQKGDIAEGYSVSREKKESFPLTVTSAQKNPTAFYLCASNQGPYNEQFFGPGTRLTVL.